The 26 T cell receptor beta chains below all came from one sample that was sequenced in a study of T cells after posttransplantation cyclophosphamide. Clones were read by immunoSEQ multiplex PCR, and TCRdb kept only the in-frame ones, dropping some. The data show tens of thousands of clones, approximately 76% seen once. Sequenced input: memory CD4+ T cells sorted from PBMCs. These receptors were collected from an older woman in good health, CMV-negative, and a related stem cell transplant donor.

The CDR3 DNA follows: TGTGCCAGCAGCGAGGGGAAGATGAACACTGAAGCTTTCTTT. This translates into CASSEGKMNTEAFF. The V and J genes are TRBV9 and TRBJ1-1, with D tentatively TRBD1 (5 bases). In germline, CDR1 is SGDLS, CDR2 YYNGEE. CDR3 length: 14 residues. Trimming cost V 3 bases and J 0 bases, with 9 bases left between them.

The chain links TRBV6-1 to TRBJ2-3, with TRBD1 as a possible D gene (5 bases). V lost 7 bases, J lost 1 base, and 12 bases lay in between. CDR3 length: 14 amino acids. CDR1 and CDR2 (germline): MNHNS, SASEGT. The CDR3 loop reads CASTPMTGTDTQYF. The CDR3 bases are TGTGCCAGCACCCCCATGACAGGCACAGATACGCAGTATTTT.

In its sample, this clone was seen a few times. Other DNA sequences in the sample encode the same CDR3. The chain joins TRBV4-3 to TRBJ1-3, with D unresolved. V dropped 0 bases and J dropped 0 bases, with 3 bases sitting between them. The CDR3 is 14 residues long. From germline, CDR1 is LGHNA and CDR2 YSLEER. The CDR3 loop is CASSQDSSGNTIYF. For the CDR3, the DNA is TGCGCCAGCAGCCAAGACAGCTCTGGAAACACCATATATTTT.

This clone was seen once. V is TRBV7-3 and J is TRBJ2-1; 7 nucleotides align to TRBD1. From germline, CDR1 is SGHTA and CDR2 FQGTGA. The CDR3 totals 15 residues. Unmatched junction bases numbered 13, after V lost 5 bases and J lost 9 bases. The chain's CDR3 is CASSPTGTAAGEQFF. The CDR3 DNA reads TGTGCCAGCAGCCCGACCGGGACAGCGGCCGGTGAGCAGTTCTTC.

This clone was detected only a few times. The chain uses TRBV18 and TRBJ2-5; TRBD2 might be the D (5 bases). CDR1 and CDR2 (germline): KGHSH, LQKENI. The germline V and J ends were trimmed by 3 bases and 1 base, with 9 bases remaining between them. The CDR3 loop spans 14 amino acids. CDR3 bases: TGTGCCAGCTCACCGAAGACTACCCAAGAGACCCAGTACTTC. It yields the protein CASSPKTTQETQYF.

V and J are TRBV12-5 and TRBJ2-2; D gene ambiguous. Germline V gives CDR1 LGHNT, CDR2 FRNRAP. V was clipped by 1 base and J by 7 bases, with 7 bases between them. The CDR3 runs to 13 residues. The CDR3 region is CASGLEGVGELFF. CDR3 bases: TGTGCTAGTGGTTTGGAAGGAGTCGGGGAGCTGTTTTTT.

This clone was seen more than once but under ten times. The rearrangement uses TRBV6-5 and TRBJ1-3; 8 bases agree with TRBD1. Germline V gives CDR1 MNHEY, CDR2 SVGAGI. This CDR3 contains 14 residues. Trimming cost V 5 bases and J 2 bases; bases outside gene matches: 2. The CDR3 is CASSKQGAGNTIYF. The CDR3 nucleotides read TGTGCCAGCAGTAAACAGGGGGCTGGAAACACCATATATTTT.

CDR3 sequence: CASSFDGGGYNEQFF. In nucleotides, the CDR3 is TGTGCCAGCAGCTTTGACGGGGGGGGTTACAATGAGCAGTTCTTC. This sequence joins TRBV7-9 and TRBJ2-1; 8 bases match TRBD2. The ends lost 3 bases at V and 4 bases at J; junction bases unmatched: 5. The CDR3 extends over 15 amino acids. Germline-derived CDR1 and CDR2 are SEHNR and FQNEAQ (reference sequence). The variable domain in full, with the rest retrieved from reference TRBV7-9 and TRBJ2-1, is DTGVSQNPRHKITKRGQNVTFRCDPISEHNRLYWYRQTLGQGPEFLTYFQNEAQLEKSRLLSDRFSAERPKGSFSTLEIQRTEQGDSAMYLCASSFDGGGYNEQFFGPGTRLTVL.

This rearrangement joins TRBV18 to TRBJ1-5, with D uncertain. CDR3 length: 15 amino acids. V lost 2 bases, J lost 0 bases, and 8 bases lay in between. Looked up from germline, CDR1 is KGHSH and CDR2 is LQKENI. The CDR3 region is CASSPSPHSNQPQHF. CDR3 nucleotides: TGTGCCAGCTCACCATCGCCACATAGCAATCAGCCCCAGCATTTT.

This chain connects TRBV18 to TRBJ2-5; 8 bases agree with TRBD1. CDR3 size: 14 residues. Germline values: CDR1 KGHSH, CDR2 LQKENI. The J segment lost 5 bases and the V segment lost 6 bases, leaving 8 bases of the junction unmatched. For the CDR3, the DNA is TGTGCCAGCTCCCCCCCAGGGGGCTGGGAGACCCAGTACTTC. It yields the protein CASSPPGGWETQYF.

The CDR3 coding sequence is TGCGCCAGCAGAGGGAGGTACAATGAGCAGTTCTTC. Its protein is CASRGRYNEQFF. V gene TRBV10-2 combines with J gene TRBJ2-1, with D perhaps TRBD2 (6 bases). The length of the CDR3 is 12 residues. V was trimmed by 6 bases and J by 4 bases, leaving 7 bases between them. Germline CDR1 reads WSHSY; CDR2 reads SAAADI.

The gene calls are TRBV19 and TRBJ2-1; TRBD1 aligns across 9 bases. V trimming: 5 bases; J trimming: 6 bases; junction bases outside the gene matches: 5. The germline V gene encodes CDR1 LNHDA and CDR2 SQIVND (reference sequence). The CDR3 totals 14 residues. CDR3 nucleotides: TGTGCCAGTAGTCCGGACAGGGGAGGCAATGAGCAGTTCTTC. It specifies CASSPDRGGNEQFF.

With regard to this clone: One end of the junction fails to match germline, which may point to a read error. V and J are TRBV6-4 and TRBJ1-6, with unresolved D. This CDR3 has 13 residues. Looked up from germline, CDR1 is MRHNA and CDR2 is SNTAGT. The CDR3 bases are TGTGCCAGCAGTCATGAATTCGACTCACCCCTTCACTTT. Translation gives CASSHEFDSPLHF.

This chain joins TRBV9 and TRBJ2-1; weak D call: TRBD1 (5 bases). Germline V CDR1 and CDR2: SGDLS, YYNGEE. Trimming removed 0 bases from V and 9 bases from J, with 13 bases in between. The length of the CDR3 is 14 residues. CDR3 region: CASSVVQGSGEQFF. The CDR3 bases are TGTGCCAGCAGCGTAGTTCAGGGTTCTGGTGAGCAGTTCTTC. The complete variable domain, with remaining parts taken from reference TRBV9 and TRBJ2-1, reads DSGVTQTPKHLITATGQRVTLRCSPRSGDLSVYWYQQSLDQGLQFLIQYYNGEERAKGNILERFSAQQFPDLHSELNLSSLELGDSALYFCASSVVQGSGEQFFGPGTRLTVL.

This chain joins TRBV19 and TRBJ1-5; the match to TRBD1 covers 9 bases. V dropped 6 bases and J dropped 7; count of bases not matched to a gene: 4. The CDR3 spans 13 residues. Germline V lookup: CDR1 LNHDA, CDR2 SQIVND (reference sequence). CDR3 bases: TGTGCCAGTAGCCGGACAGGGGACCAGCCCCAGCATTTT. The encoded protein is CASSRTGDQPQHF.

The chain uses TRBV19 and TRBJ2-3, with 9 bases fitting TRBD2. Germline V CDR1 and CDR2: LNHDA, SQIVND (reference sequence). The CDR3 loop spans 16 amino acids. J was trimmed by 4 bases and V by 7 bases; bases with no gene match: 12. In nucleotides, the CDR3 is TGTGCCAGTAAGGACCGCGGGAGGGCCTCCCCAGATACGCAGTATTTT. Protein product: CASKDRGRASPDTQYF.

This chain joins TRBV6-5 and TRBJ1-2; D is undetermined. CDR1 is MNHEY, CDR2 SVGAGI, per germline. V dropped 6 bases and J dropped 2 bases, with 10 bases sitting between them. The CDR3 consists of 13 residues. The CDR3 spells CASSPGSNYGYTF. CDR3 sequence (DNA): TGTGCCAGCAGCCCGGGGAGCAACTATGGCTACACCTTC.

The chain joins TRBV12-1 to TRBJ2-3; the D call in the table, TRBD2, was not verified against the DNA. TRBV12-1 is deemed a pseudogene. This CDR3 contains 19 residues. As DNA, the CDR3 is TGTGCCAGCAGCTTTGCCACTAGCGGGGGGGAGAGGGGCACAGATACGCAGTATTTT. Encoded protein: CASSFATSGGERGTDTQYF.

The chain recombines TRBV11-3 with TRBJ2-5, with D perhaps TRBD2 (5 bases). Germline CDR1 reads SGHNT; CDR2 reads YENEEA. The CDR3 consists of 14 residues. Trimming removed 0 bases from V and 5 bases from J, with 10 bases in between. DNA for the CDR3: TGTGCCAGCAGCTTAGATGACGGCGGGGAGACCCAGTACTTC. Its translation is CASSLDDGGETQYF.

The rearrangement links TRBV30 to TRBJ1-5; weak D call: TRBD1 (6 bases). Between the trimmed V and J ends, which lost 0 bases and 3 bases, there was a span of 12 bases. From germline, CDR1 is GTSNPN and CDR2 SVGIG (reference sequence). CDR3 length equals 15 residues. The CDR3 DNA reads TGTGCCTGGAGTGTAGGGGACACCTACAATCAGCCCCAGCATTTT. It yields the protein CAWSVGDTYNQPQHF.

This clone was detected only a few times. This chain links TRBV5-8 with TRBJ1-1; 8 bases fit TRBD1. Germline V CDR1 and CDR2: SGHTS, YDEGEE. J lost 5 bases, V lost 6 bases, and 6 bases had no gene match. This CDR3 is 13 amino acids long. This CDR3 reads CASIRQGRTEAFF. The CDR3 DNA reads as TGTGCCAGCATCCGACAGGGGAGGACTGAAGCTTTCTTT.

This clone has just a few counts. CDR3 in amino acids: CASSQRTGLNEKLFF. In DNA form, the CDR3 reads TGTGCCAGCAGCCAGAGGACAGGACTAAATGAAAAACTGTTTTTT. The chain joins TRBV5-6 to TRBJ1-4; 7 bases are shared with TRBD1. The J segment lost 5 bases and the V segment lost 4 bases, leaving 8 bases of the junction unmatched. In germline, CDR1 is SGHDT, CDR2 YYEEEE. This CDR3 region has 15 residues.

The chain employs TRBV5-6 and TRBJ1-2; 8 bases line up with TRBD1. This CDR3 region has 15 residues. Germline CDR1 SGHDT, CDR2 YYEEEE. V dropped 4 bases and J dropped 8; count of bases not matched to a gene: 13. CDR3 bases: TGTGCCAGCAGCAGATATCGGACAGGGATCGGCGGCTACACCTTC. It encodes CASSRYRTGIGGYTF.

V and J are TRBV30 and TRBJ2-1, with no clear D. Per germline, CDR1 GTSNPN and CDR2 SVGIG (reference sequence). The CDR3 has 12 residues. Trimming shortened V by 6 bases and J by 5 bases, and 11 bases separated the two germline ends. This CDR3 is CACLPRNNEQFF. The CDR3 coding sequence is TGTGCCTGTCTCCCCAGGAACAATGAGCAGTTCTTC.

The chain recombines TRBV10-1 with TRBJ2-4; possible D gene TRBD2, 5 bases. Trimming took off 0 bases at V and 0 bases at J, with 15 bases between the two ends. This CDR3 comprises 18 residues. Germline V gives CDR1 WNHNN, CDR2 SYGVQD (reference sequence). Here the CDR3 reads CASSESVELALAKNIQYF. CDR3 nucleotide sequence: TGCGCCAGCAGTGAGTCGGTTGAGCTAGCCTTAGCCAAAAACATTCAGTACTTC.

This sequence joins TRBV6-1 and TRBJ2-7; TRBD2 aligns across 14 bases. The CDR3 length is 15 residues. Trimming removed 6 bases from V and 3 bases from J; junction bases left unmatched: 4. The V gene's germline CDR1 is MNHNS and CDR2 SASEGT. CDR3 region: CASSWGLAGVYEQYF. The CDR3 region has the DNA TGTGCCAGCAGCTGGGGACTAGCGGGAGTCTACGAGCAGTACTTC.